This T cell receptor beta chain came from a study of yellow fever vaccine responses in identical twins. With V trimmed by 2 bases and J by 8 bases, 7 bases remained unmatched. The CDR3 covers 15 residues. The germline V gene has CDR1 MGHRA and CDR2 YSYEKL. MiXCR, run by TCRdb on the RT-PCR reads, gives a single entry per CDR3 protein. Of roughly 2,600 distinct CDR3 sequences listed, more than 65% were seen once; the top ten hold less than 3.5%. This TCR came from a woman between 18 and 29 years old who received the yellow fever vaccine. This chain uses TRBV4-1 with TRBJ2-1; 9 bases are shared with TRBD2. Sequencing used T cells from blood (PBMCs), unsorted or a sorted subset (not recorded which), obtained before or after yellow fever vaccination (not recorded which). The DNA for the CDR3 is TGCGCCAGCAGCCAACCAGCGGGGGGATTGGATGAGCAGTTCTTC. Protein product: CASSQPAGGLDEQFF.